The entry below describes one T cell receptor beta chain. The sample is drawn from a study of Ad26.COV2.S vaccination and SARS-CoV-2 variants. Assay used: immunoSEQ multiplex PCR; TCRdb lists only in-frame clones, some missing. The table has roughly 420,000 clones, 75% to 90% seen once. The treatment was: 15 to 20 received Ad26.COV2.S at low or high dose, single or two shots; about five received placebo; per-sample allocation not given. Sample collection was performed on day 63 after the first vaccine or placebo injection. Boston hosted the donor, who was an adult aged 18-55 years. In the vaccine, an Ad26 vector expressed the SARS-CoV-2 spike of the Wuhan strain. The CDR3 totals 15 residues. The germline V gene encodes CDR1 SNHLY and CDR2 FYNNEI. V shed 6 bases, J shed 2 bases, and the junction held 5 bases outside the gene matches.

The sample was peripheral blood, taken in a trial of Ad26.COV2.S vaccine versus placebo. The clonotype comes from a person aged 18 to 65 who received the Ad26.COV2.S COVID-19 vaccine or a placebo. The chain links TRBV2 to TRBJ1-4, with TRBD1 matching 8 bases. The CDR3 nucleotides read TGTGCCAGCAGGGAACAGGGGGTCACTAATGAAAAACTGTTTTTT. Protein sequence: CASREQGVTNEKLFF.